This is a list of T cell receptor beta chains from one sample in a study of cytomegalovirus exposure and HLA in healthy donors. Repertoires were generated with immunoSEQ multiplex PCR, while TCRdb's copy carries only in-frame clones and drops some. Recorded for this sample: some 200,000 clones. Source material: PBMCs. These TCRs come from a boy younger than 18 in good health and CMV-seronegative. Both conserved end residues are part of each CDR3. Fields, in order: CDR3 protein, CDR3 DNA, J gene, V gene, D gene. The D gene is left open where the match is weak.

CDR3: CASRSAGSYNEQFF
DNA: TGTGCCAGCCGGTCGGCGGGCTCCTACAATGAGCAGTTCTTC
J: TRBJ2-1
V: TRBV7-2
D: .

CDR3: CATSSEDRGSGELFF
DNA: TGTGCCACCAGCTCAGAGGACAGGGGTAGTGGGGAGCTGTTTTTT
J: TRBJ2-2
V: TRBV15
D: TRBD1

CDR3: CASSWAADYGYTF
DNA: TGTGCCAGCAGTTGGGCAGCGGACTATGGCTACACCTTC
J: TRBJ1-2
V: TRBV27
D: .

CDR3: CASSLGDTSYEQYF
DNA: TGCGCCAGCAGCTTGGGCGACACCTCCTACGAGCAGTACTTC
J: TRBJ2-7
V: TRBV5-1
D: .

CDR3: CATSSGKEDSPLHF
DNA: TGTGCCACGTCATCGGGGAAGGAGGATTCACCCCTCCACTTT
J: TRBJ1-6
V: TRBV10-3
D: .

CDR3: CASRGHLDYGYTF
DNA: TGTGCCAGCCGGGGACATCTAGACTATGGCTACACCTTC
J: TRBJ1-2
V: TRBV19
D: .

CDR3: CSVPGGAEAFF
DNA: TGCAGCGTCCCGGGGGGGGCTGAAGCTTTCTTT
J: TRBJ1-1
V: TRBV29-1
D: .

CDR3: CASSIGGTGPYGYTF
DNA: TGTGCCAGCAGCATTGGGGGGACAGGGCCCTATGGCTACACCTTC
J: TRBJ1-2
V: TRBV7-8
D: TRBD1

CDR3: CASSFQGAGEAFF
DNA: TGTGCCAGCAGCTTCCAGGGTGCTGGTGAAGCTTTCTTT
J: TRBJ1-1
V: TRBV7-3
D: .

CDR3: CASSLRDRGRDTQYF
DNA: TGCGCCAGCAGCTTGAGGGACAGGGGGCGGGATACGCAGTATTTT
J: TRBJ2-3
V: TRBV5-1
D: TRBD1

CDR3: CASSERQASYGYTF
DNA: TGTGCCAGCAGCGAGAGACAGGCGAGCTATGGCTACACCTTC
J: TRBJ1-2
V: TRBV9
D: .

CDR3: CASSLGAARKLNYGYTF
DNA: TGTGCCAGCAGCTTAGGAGCAGCCAGGAAACTCAACTATGGCTACACCTTC
J: TRBJ1-2
V: TRBV7-6
D: .

CDR3: CASSVGTGEDYGYTF
DNA: TGTGCCAGCAGCGTCGGGACAGGGGAGGACTATGGCTACACCTTC
J: TRBJ1-2
V: TRBV9
D: TRBD1